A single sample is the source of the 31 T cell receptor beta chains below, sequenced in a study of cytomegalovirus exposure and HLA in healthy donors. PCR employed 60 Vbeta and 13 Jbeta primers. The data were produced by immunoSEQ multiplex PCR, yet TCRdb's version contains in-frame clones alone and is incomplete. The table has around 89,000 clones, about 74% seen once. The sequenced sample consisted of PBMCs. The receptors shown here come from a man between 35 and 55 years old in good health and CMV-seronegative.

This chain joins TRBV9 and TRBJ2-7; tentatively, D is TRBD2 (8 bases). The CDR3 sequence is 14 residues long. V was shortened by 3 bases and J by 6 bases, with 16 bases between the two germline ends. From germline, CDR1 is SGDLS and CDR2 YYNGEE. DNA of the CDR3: TGTGCCAGCAGCGCCCACAGGGGACTAGGCGAGCAGTACTTC. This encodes CASSAHRGLGEQYF.

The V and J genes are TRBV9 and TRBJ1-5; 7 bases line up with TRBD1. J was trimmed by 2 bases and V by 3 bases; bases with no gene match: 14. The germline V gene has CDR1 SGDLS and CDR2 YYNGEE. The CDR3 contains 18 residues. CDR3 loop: CASSAKGARGIGNQPQHF. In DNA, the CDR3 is TGTGCCAGCAGCGCTAAGGGGGCCCGAGGCATTGGCAATCAGCCCCAGCATTTT.

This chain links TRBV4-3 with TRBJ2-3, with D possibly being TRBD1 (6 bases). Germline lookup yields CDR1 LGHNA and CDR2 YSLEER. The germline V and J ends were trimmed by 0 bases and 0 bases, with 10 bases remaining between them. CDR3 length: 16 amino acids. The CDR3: CASSQETGLSTDTQYF. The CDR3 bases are TGCGCCAGCAGCCAAGAAACAGGGCTCAGCACAGATACGCAGTATTTT.

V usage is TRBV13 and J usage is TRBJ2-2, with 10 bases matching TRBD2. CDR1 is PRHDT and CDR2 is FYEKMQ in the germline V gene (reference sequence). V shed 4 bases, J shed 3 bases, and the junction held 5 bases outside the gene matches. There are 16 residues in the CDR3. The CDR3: CASSSSSGGHTGELFF. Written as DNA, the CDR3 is TGTGCCAGCAGCTCCTCTAGCGGGGGCCACACCGGGGAGCTGTTTTTT.

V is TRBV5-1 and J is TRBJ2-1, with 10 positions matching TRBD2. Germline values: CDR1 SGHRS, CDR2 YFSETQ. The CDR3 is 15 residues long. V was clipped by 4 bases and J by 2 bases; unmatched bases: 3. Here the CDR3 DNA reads TGCGCCAGCAGCGTTAGCGGGGGGCCCTACAATGAGCAGTTCTTC. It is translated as CASSVSGGPYNEQFF.

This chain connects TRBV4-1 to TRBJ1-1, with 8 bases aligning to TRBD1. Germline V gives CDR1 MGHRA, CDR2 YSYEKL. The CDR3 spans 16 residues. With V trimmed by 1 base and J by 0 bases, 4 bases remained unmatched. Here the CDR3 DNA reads TGCGCCAGCAGCCAAGGCCGGACAGGGTTGAACACTGAAGCTTTCTTT. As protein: CASSQGRTGLNTEAFF.

The CDR3 protein is CASSLEGGLEQYF. In nucleotides, the CDR3 is TGTGCCAGCAGCTTGGAAGGGGGCCTCGAGCAGTACTTC. The chain couples TRBV5-6 to TRBJ2-7; TRBD1 matches at 7 bases. The length of the CDR3 is 13 residues. Unmatched junction bases numbered 3, after V lost 0 bases and J lost 6 bases. CDR1 is SGHDT and CDR2 is YYEEEE in the germline V gene.

The CDR3 region is CASSPAGGLNEKLFF. CDR3 bases: TGTGCCAGCTCTCCCGCGGGGGGACTTAATGAAAAACTGTTTTTT. The chain joins TRBV6-5 to TRBJ1-4; perhaps TRBD1 as D (5 bases). V was shortened by 8 bases and J by 4 bases, with 17 bases between the two germline ends. Germline values: CDR1 MNHEY, CDR2 SVGAGI. The CDR3 covers 15 residues.

The CDR3 sequence: CASSYGQGDTGELFF. The CDR3 coding sequence is TGTGCCAGCAGCTATGGACAGGGAGACACCGGGGAGCTGTTTTTT. The chain has TRBV5-4 and TRBJ2-2, with 8 positions matching TRBD1. V gave up 3 bases and J gave up 3 bases; unmatched junction bases: 4. The CDR3 totals 15 residues. CDR1 is SGHNT, CDR2 YYREEE, per germline (reference sequence).

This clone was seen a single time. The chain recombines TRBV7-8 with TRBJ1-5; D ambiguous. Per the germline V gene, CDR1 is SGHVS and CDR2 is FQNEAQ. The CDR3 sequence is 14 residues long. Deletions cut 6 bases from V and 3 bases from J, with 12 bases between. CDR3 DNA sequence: TGTGCCAGCAGTCAAGAGGGTTACAATCAGCCCCAGCATTTT. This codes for CASSQEGYNQPQHF.

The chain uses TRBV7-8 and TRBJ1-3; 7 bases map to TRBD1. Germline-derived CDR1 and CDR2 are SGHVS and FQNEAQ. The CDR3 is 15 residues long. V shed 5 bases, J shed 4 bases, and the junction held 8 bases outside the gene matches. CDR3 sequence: CASSPERTGGNTIYF. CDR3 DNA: TGTGCCAGCAGCCCGGAACGGACAGGAGGAAACACCATATATTTT. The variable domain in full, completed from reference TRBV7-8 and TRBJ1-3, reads GAGVSQSPRYKVAKRGQDVALRCDPISGHVSLFWYQQALGQGPEFLTYFQNEAQLDKSGLPSDRFFAERPEGSVSTLKIQRTQQEDSAVYLCASSPERTGGNTIYFGEGSWLTVV.

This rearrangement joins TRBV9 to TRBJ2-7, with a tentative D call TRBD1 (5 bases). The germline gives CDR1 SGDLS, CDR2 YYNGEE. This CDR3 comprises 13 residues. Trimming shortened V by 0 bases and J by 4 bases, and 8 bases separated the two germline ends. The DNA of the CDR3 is TGTGCCAGCAGCGTAGGGGCAGGGTACGAGCAGTACTTC. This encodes CASSVGAGYEQYF.

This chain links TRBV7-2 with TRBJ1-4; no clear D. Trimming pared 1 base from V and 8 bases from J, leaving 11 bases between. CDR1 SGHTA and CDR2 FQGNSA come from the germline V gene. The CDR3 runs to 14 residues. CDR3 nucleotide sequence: TGTGCCAGCAGCTTAGATGGGAGTAGGGAAAAACTGTTTTTT. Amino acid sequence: CASSLDGSREKLFF.

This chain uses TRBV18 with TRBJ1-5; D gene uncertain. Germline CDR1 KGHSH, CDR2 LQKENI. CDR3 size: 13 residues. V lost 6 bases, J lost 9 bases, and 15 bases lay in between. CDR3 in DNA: TGTGCCAGCTCGCCTGATAGGGAGCGGCCCCAGCATTTT. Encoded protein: CASSPDRERPQHF.

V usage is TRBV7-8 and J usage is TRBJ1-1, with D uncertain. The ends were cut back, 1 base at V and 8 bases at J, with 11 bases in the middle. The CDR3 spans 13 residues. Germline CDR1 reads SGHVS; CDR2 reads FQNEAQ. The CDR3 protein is CASSLGTALEAFF. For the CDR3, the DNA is TGTGCCAGCAGCTTAGGGACTGCCCTCGAAGCTTTCTTT. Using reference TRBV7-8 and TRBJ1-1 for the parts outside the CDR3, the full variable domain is GAGVSQSPRYKVAKRGQDVALRCDPISGHVSLFWYQQALGQGPEFLTYFQNEAQLDKSGLPSDRFFAERPEGSVSTLKIQRTQQEDSAVYLCASSLGTALEAFFGQGTRLTVV.

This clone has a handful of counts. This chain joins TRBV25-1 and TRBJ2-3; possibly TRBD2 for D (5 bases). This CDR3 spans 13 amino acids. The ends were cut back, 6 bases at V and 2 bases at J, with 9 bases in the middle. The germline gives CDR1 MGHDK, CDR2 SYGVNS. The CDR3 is CASRDRDTDTQYF. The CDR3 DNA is TGTGCCAGCAGGGACCGGGACACAGATACGCAGTATTTT.

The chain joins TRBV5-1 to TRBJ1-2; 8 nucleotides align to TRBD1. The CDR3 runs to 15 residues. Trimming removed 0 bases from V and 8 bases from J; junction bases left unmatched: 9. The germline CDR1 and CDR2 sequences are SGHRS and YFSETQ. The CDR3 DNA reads TGCGCCAGCAGCTTGGCAGGGGCAGGGGGCGCGGGCTACACCTTC. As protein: CASSLAGAGGAGYTF.

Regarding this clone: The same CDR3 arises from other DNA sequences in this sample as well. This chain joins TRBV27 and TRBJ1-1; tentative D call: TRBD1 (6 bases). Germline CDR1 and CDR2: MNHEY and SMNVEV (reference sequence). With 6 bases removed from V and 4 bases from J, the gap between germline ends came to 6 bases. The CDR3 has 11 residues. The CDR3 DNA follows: TGTGCCAGCAGAGGGGGCACTGAAGCTTTCTTT. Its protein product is CASRGGTEAFF.

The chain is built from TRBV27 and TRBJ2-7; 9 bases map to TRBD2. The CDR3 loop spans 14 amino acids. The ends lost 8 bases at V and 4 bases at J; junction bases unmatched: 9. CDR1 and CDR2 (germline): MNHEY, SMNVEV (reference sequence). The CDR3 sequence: CASRISGGPYEQYF. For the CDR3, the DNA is TGTGCCAGCCGGATTAGCGGGGGCCCTTACGAGCAGTACTTC.

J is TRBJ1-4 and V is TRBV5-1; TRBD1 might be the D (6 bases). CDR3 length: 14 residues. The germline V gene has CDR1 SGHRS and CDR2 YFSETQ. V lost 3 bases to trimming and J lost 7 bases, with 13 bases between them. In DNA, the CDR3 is TGCGCCAGCAGCTCCAGGGGAATAGGTGAAAAACTGTTTTTT. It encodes CASSSRGIGEKLFF. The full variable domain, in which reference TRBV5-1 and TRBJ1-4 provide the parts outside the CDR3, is KAGVTQTPRYLIKTRGQQVTLSCSPISGHRSVSWYQQTPGQGLQFLFEYFSETQRNKGNFPGRFSGRQFSNSRSEMNVSTLELGDSALYLCASSSRGIGEKLFFGSGTQLSVL.

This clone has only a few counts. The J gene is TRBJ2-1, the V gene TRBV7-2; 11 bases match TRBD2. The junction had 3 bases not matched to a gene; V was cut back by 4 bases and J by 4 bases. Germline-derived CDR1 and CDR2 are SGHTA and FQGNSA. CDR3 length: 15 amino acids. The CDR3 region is CASSSRLAGYNEQFF. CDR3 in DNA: TGTGCCAGCAGCTCCCGACTAGCGGGGTACAATGAGCAGTTCTTC.

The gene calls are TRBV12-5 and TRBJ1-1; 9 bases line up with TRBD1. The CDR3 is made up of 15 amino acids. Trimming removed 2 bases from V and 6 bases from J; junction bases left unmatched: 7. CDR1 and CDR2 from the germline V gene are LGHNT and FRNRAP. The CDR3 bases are TGTGCTAGTGGTTTGCGAACAGGGGGCAGATCTGAAGCTTTCTTT. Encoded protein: CASGLRTGGRSEAFF.

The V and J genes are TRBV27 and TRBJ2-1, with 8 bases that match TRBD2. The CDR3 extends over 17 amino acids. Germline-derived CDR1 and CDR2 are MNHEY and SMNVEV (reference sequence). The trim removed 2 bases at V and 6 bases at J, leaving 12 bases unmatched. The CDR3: CASSLVVEAGAVNEQFF. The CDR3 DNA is TGTGCCAGCAGTTTAGTGGTGGAAGCGGGGGCCGTCAATGAGCAGTTCTTC.

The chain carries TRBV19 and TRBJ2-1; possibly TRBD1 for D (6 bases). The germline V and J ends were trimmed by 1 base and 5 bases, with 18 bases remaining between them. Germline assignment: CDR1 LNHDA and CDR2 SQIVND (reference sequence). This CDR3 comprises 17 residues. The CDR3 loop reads CASSIGGRGSHHNEQFF. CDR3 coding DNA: TGTGCCAGTAGTATAGGGGGAAGGGGGAGCCACCACAATGAGCAGTTCTTC. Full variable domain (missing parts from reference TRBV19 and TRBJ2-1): DGGITQSPKYLFRKEGQNVTLSCEQNLNHDAMYWYRQDPGQGLRLIYYSQIVNDFQKGDIAEGYSVSREKKESFPLTVTSAQKNPTAFYLCASSIGGRGSHHNEQFFGPGTRLTVL.

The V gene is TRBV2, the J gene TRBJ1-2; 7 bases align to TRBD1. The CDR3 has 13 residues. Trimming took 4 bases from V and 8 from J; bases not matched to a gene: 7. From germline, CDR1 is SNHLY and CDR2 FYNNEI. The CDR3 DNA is TGTGCCAGCAGTGGACAGGGCGTAGGAGGCTACACCTTC. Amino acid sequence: CASSGQGVGGYTF.

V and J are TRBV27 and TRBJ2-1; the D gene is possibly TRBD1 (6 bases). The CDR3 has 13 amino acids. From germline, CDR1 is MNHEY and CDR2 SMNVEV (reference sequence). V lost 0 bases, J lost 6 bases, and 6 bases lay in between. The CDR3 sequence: CASSLSGANEQFF. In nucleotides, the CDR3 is TGTGCCAGCAGTTTATCGGGGGCCAATGAGCAGTTCTTC.

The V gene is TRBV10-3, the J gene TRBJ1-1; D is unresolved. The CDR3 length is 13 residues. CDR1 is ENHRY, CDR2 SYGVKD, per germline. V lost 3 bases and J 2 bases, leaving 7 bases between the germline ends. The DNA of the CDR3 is TGTGCCATCAGTGAAGAGGGAAACACTGAAGCTTTCTTT. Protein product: CAISEEGNTEAFF.

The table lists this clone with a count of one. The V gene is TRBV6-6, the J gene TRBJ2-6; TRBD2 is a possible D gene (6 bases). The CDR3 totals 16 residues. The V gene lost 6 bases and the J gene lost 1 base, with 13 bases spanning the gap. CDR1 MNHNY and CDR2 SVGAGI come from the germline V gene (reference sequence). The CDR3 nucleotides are TGTGCCAGCAGCCCAGCGGAGGGGTCTGGGGCCAACGTCCTGACTTTC. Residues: CASSPAEGSGANVLTF.

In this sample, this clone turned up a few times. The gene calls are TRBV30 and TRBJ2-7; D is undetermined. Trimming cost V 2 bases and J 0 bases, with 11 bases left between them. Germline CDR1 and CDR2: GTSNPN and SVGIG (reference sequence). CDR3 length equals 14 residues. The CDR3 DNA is TGTGCCTGGAGTCCTCTCCCGGGCTCCTACGAGCAGTACTTC. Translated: CAWSPLPGSYEQYF.

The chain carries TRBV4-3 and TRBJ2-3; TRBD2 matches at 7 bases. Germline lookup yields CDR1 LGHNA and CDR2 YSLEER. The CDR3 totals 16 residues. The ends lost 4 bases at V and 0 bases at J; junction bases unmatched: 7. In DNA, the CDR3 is TGCGCCAGCAGCCGCTTAGCGGGTCTTAGCACAGATACGCAGTATTTT. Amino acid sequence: CASSRLAGLSTDTQYF.

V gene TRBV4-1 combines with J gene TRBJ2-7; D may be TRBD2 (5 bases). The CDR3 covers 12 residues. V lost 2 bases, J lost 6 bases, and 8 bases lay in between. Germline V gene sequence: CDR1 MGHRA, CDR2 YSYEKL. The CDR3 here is CASSQLGSEQYF. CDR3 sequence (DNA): TGCGCCAGCAGCCAATTGGGGAGCGAGCAGTACTTC.